The next 13 T cell receptor beta chains were all read from a single sample in a study of Graves' ophthalmopathy and Graves' hyperthyroidism. The sequenced template was RNA, covering the TCR beta CDR3 region. HTBI primers were used in a first-round RT-PCR, which preceded a second-round multiplex PCR. In TCRdb, the multiplex PCR reads were re-called with MiXCR into one record per CDR3 protein. The sample lists around 1,000,000 distinct CDR3 sequences; around a third were seen once. Sequenced material: peripheral blood or thyroid tissue (not recorded which). These TCRs come from an adult man with Graves' hyperthyroidism.

This clonotype has a handful of counts. The chain links TRBV6-5 to TRBJ2-7; D tentatively fits TRBD1 or TRBD2 (5 bases each). The V and J ends lost 0 bases and 4 bases respectively, with 13 bases between them. Looked up from germline, CDR1 is MNHEY and CDR2 is SVGAGI. There are 15 residues in the CDR3. CDR3 bases: TGTGCCAGCAGTTACTCGTGGGGGTCCGGGTACGAGCAGTACTTC. Translated, it gives CASSYSWGSGYEQYF.

The chain combines TRBV29-1 with TRBJ1-4, with D possibly TRBD1 on 6 matching bases. Trimming left V 7 bases short and J 6 bases short, with 15 bases between. Per germline, CDR1 SQVTM and CDR2 ANQGSEA. The CDR3 contains 13 residues. CDR3 DNA: TGCAGCGCCAGCAGTAGGACAGATGAAAAACTGTTTTTT. Protein product: CSASSRTDEKLFF.

This clonotype was counted a single time. The V gene is TRBV10-3, the J gene TRBJ2-2; 11 positions agree with TRBD1. CDR1 is ENHRY and CDR2 is SYGVKD in the germline V gene. V was clipped by 3 bases and J by 6 bases; unmatched bases: 9. CDR3 length: 17 residues. CDR3 in DNA: TGTGCCATCAGTGATCCTTCCGGACAGGGGGCGTCCGGGGAGCTGTTTTTT. Translated: CAISDPSGQGASGELFF.

A note on this clonotype: One junction end disagrees with the germline gene, perhaps due to a read error. The rearrangement links TRBV5-6 to TRBJ1-5; TRBD1 matches 10 bases. CDR1 and CDR2 (germline): SGHDT, YYEEEE. The CDR3 spans 13 residues. The CDR3 nucleotides are TGTGCCAGCAGCTGGGACAGGGGTCAGCCCAAGCATTTT. This translates into CASSWDRGQPKHF. Full variable domain (remainder filled in from reference TRBV5-6 and TRBJ1-5): DAGVTQSPTHLIKTRGQQVTLRCSPKSGHDTVSWYQQALGQGPQFIFQYYEEEERQRGNFPDRFSGHQFPNYSSELNVNALLLGDSALYLCASSWDRGQPKHFGDGTRLSIL.

This clonotype was seen at least ten times. This sequence joins TRBV15 and TRBJ2-7; D could derive from TRBD1 or TRBD2 (5 bases each). Trimming took 9 bases from V and 1 from J, leaving 13 bases between them. The CDR3 has 13 residues. Germline-derived CDR1 and CDR2 are LNHNV and YYDKDF (reference sequence). Here the CDR3 DNA reads TGTGCCACTGGGGGTGAGTGGTCCTACGAGCAGTACTTC. As protein: CATGGEWSYEQYF.

This clonotype was seen at least ten times. The V call is TRBV4-1, the J call TRBJ2-7; D gene uncertain. Germline CDR1 MGHRA, CDR2 YSYEKL. The CDR3 is 16 residues long. V was trimmed by 1 base and J by 4 bases, leaving 17 bases between them. CDR3 sequence: CASSQVVADPAYEQYF. The CDR3 DNA is TGCGCCAGCAGCCAAGTTGTTGCGGACCCAGCTTACGAGCAGTACTTC.

A few counts support this clonotype. The chain combines TRBV7-8 with TRBJ2-5; no firm D call. Trimming stripped 7 bases from V and 7 bases from J, with 10 bases between. The germline gives CDR1 SGHVS, CDR2 FQNEAQ. This CDR3 is built from 11 residues. CDR3 sequence (DNA): TGTGCCAGCACCCAAGCCGGGACCCAGTACTTC. It yields the protein CASTQAGTQYF. Using reference TRBV7-8 and TRBJ2-5 for the parts outside the CDR3, the full variable domain is GAGVSQSPRYKVAKRGQDVALRCDPISGHVSLFWYQQALGQGPEFLTYFQNEAQLDKSGLPSDRFFAERPEGSVSTLKIQRTQQEDSAVYLCASTQAGTQYFGPGTRLLVL.

This clonotype was picked up a small number of times. V gene TRBV7-3 combines with J gene TRBJ1-1; D unclear. Between the trimmed V and J ends, which lost 1 base and 7 bases, there was a span of 16 bases. CDR3 length equals 15 residues. Per germline, CDR1 SGHTA and CDR2 FQGTGA. The CDR3 nucleotides are TGTGCCAGCAGCTTAAGGCGGGAGTCCTTTGGTGAAGCTTTCTTT. This encodes CASSLRRESFGEAFF.

This clonotype was observed at least ten times. The chain employs TRBV20-1 and TRBJ2-7; 8 bases fit TRBD1. This CDR3 has 14 residues. With 0 bases clipped from V and 4 bases from J, the junction kept 5 bases outside the gene matches. Germline V lookup: CDR1 DFQATT, CDR2 SNEGSKA (reference sequence). This CDR3 is CSARDEDRAYEQYF. The CDR3 DNA reads TGCAGTGCTAGAGATGAGGACAGGGCTTACGAGCAGTACTTC.

J is TRBJ2-3 and V is TRBV7-2, with 12 positions matching TRBD2. The CDR3 runs 15 residues. Germline trimming cut 1 base from V and 8 bases from J; bases unmatched to any gene: 4. Germline values: CDR1 SGHTA, CDR2 FQGNSA. This chain's CDR3 is CASSLETSGSATQYF. Written as DNA, the CDR3 is TGTGCCAGCAGCTTAGAGACTAGCGGGAGTGCTACGCAGTATTTT.

The chain joins TRBV10-2 to TRBJ2-7; D is ambiguous. Germline V gene data show CDR1 as WSHSY and CDR2 as SAAADI. The CDR3 sequence is 14 residues long. Trimming cost V 5 bases and J 3 bases, with 14 bases left between them. CDR3 sequence reads: CASSSSRIRYEQYF. The CDR3 region has the DNA TGCGCCAGCAGTTCCTCGAGGATCCGCTACGAGCAGTACTTC.

The sample holds a few counts of this clonotype. V is TRBV7-9 and J is TRBJ1-2; 8 bases align to TRBD1. Germline CDR1 SEHNR, CDR2 FQNEAQ (reference sequence). The CDR3 is 15 residues long. With V trimmed by 6 bases and J by 3 bases, 9 bases remained unmatched. The CDR3: CASSFLGQGDYGYTF. The CDR3 bases are TGTGCCAGCAGTTTCCTCGGACAGGGTGACTATGGCTACACCTTC. Together with reference TRBV7-9 and TRBJ1-2, the CDR3 gives the full variable domain: DTGVSQNPRHKITKRGQNVTFRCDPISEHNRLYWYRQTLGQGPEFLTYFQNEAQLEKSRLLSDRFSAERPKGSFSTLEIQRTEQGDSAMYLCASSFLGQGDYGYTFGSGTRLTVV.

This clonotype was seen repeatedly, ten times or more. This rearrangement joins TRBV4-1 to TRBJ2-5; tentatively, D is TRBD1 or TRBD2 (5 bases each). CDR1 is MGHRA, CDR2 YSYEKL, per germline. The V gene lost 0 bases and the J gene lost 5 bases, with 10 bases spanning the gap. This CDR3 region has 14 residues. The CDR3 DNA reads TGCGCCAGCAGCCAAGAAGGGACGCGGGAGACCCAGTACTTC. Its protein is CASSQEGTRETQYF.